Listed below are T cell receptor beta chains from one sample, sequenced in a study of T cells in Graves' hyperthyroidism and ophthalmopathy. TCRdb independently ran MiXCR on the multiplex PCR reads; one entry per CDR3 protein. The sample yields about 160,000 distinct CDR3 sequences, about 9.4% seen once. Input material: blood. The receptors originated from a woman aged 18-30 years with Graves' hyperthyroidism that later progressed to Graves' ophthalmopathy. The CDR3 runs from the conserved cysteine through the conserved F or W. D genes are given only for firm matches. Only some rows state a clone size, as once, few, many or a class for expanded clones.

many | TRBJ2-2 | TRBV20-1 | TRBD2 | CSARRGGTNTGELFF | TGCAGTGCTAGACGGGGGGGGACGAACACCGGGGAGCTGTTTTTT
many | TRBJ1-2 | TRBV6-1 | - | CASSSTLPGARRYTF | TGTGCCAGCAGTTCCACCCTCCCGGGGGCAAGGCGATACACCTTC
many | TRBJ2-7 | TRBV7-9 | - | CASSLAVGSHYEQYF | TGTGCCAGCAGCTTAGCTGTCGGCAGCCACTACGAGCAGTACTTC
many | TRBJ1-5 | TRBV12-3/TRBV12-4 | - | CASSRGVWLQPQHF | TGTGCCAGCAGCCGGGGGGTGTGGCTTCAGCCCCAGCATTTT
many | TRBJ2-7 | TRBV7-8 | TRBD1 | CASSFQSLRDRGLEQYF | TGTGCCAGCAGCTTCCAATCTCTACGGGACAGGGGGCTGGAGCAGTACTTC
- | TRBJ1-6 | TRBV25-1 | - | CASSAESSYNSPLHF | TGTGCCAGCAGTGCAGAAAGCTCCTATAATTCACCCCTCCACTTT
many | TRBJ1-2 | TRBV20-1 | - | CSAGDGGSTNYGYTF | TGCAGTGCCGGGGACGGAGGAAGCACTAACTATGGCTACACCTTC
- | TRBJ1-6 | TRBV20-1 | - | CSARDVGDWDSPLHF | TGCAGTGCTAGAGATGTTGGGGATTGGGATTCACCCCTCCACTTT
many | TRBJ1-3 | TRBV12-3/TRBV12-4 | - | CASSLAGGNTIYF | TGTGCCAGCAGTTTGGCGGGTGGAAACACCATATATTTT
few | TRBJ2-1 | TRBV19 | - | CASSIGIGGGSGEQFF | TGTGCCAGTAGTATTGGTATCGGGGGAGGCTCGGGTGAGCAGTTCTTC
- | TRBJ2-2 | TRBV3-1 | - | CASRELDTGELFF | TGTGCCTCCCGCGAATTGGACACCGGGGAGCTGTTTTTT
many | TRBJ2-3 | TRBV20-1 | TRBD2 | CSAPTSGQADPTDTQYF | TGCAGTGCCCCGACTAGCGGGCAAGCGGATCCCACAGATACGCAGTATTTT
many | TRBJ2-1 | TRBV12-3/TRBV12-4 | TRBD2 | CASRSTPGLGDNEQFF | TGTGCCAGCAGATCTACGCCGGGACTAGGGGACAATGAGCAGTTCTTC
many | TRBJ1-1 | TRBV4-1 | - | CASSQDRGRRNTEAFF | TGCGCCAGCAGCCAAGATCGGGGCCGGCGGAACACTGAAGCTTTCTTT
many | TRBJ1-5 | TRBV3-1 | - | CASSQEAGGGNQPQHF | TGTGCCAGCAGCCAAGAAGCGGGGGGCGGCAATCAGCCCCAGCATTTT
many | TRBJ1-1 | TRBV6-1 | - | CASNWGEEAFF | TGTGCCAGCAATTGGGGCGAGGAAGCTTTCTTT
many | TRBJ2-3 | TRBV20-1 | - | CSAYTGTPHTDTQYF | TGCAGTGCTTACACCGGGACCCCACACACAGATACGCAGTATTTT
many | TRBJ1-1 | TRBV7-8 | - | CASSLRGGLNTEAFF | TGTGCCAGCAGCTTAAGGGGAGGCTTGAACACTGAAGCTTTCTTT